These 19 T cell receptor beta chains came from one sample sequenced in a study of T cell responses to AZD1222 COVID-19 vaccine. Profiled with immunoSEQ multiplex PCR; TCRdb holds only in-frame clones, not every one. The repertoire holds around 120,000 clones, under 95% seen once, with 5% in the top ten. The sequences come from peripheral blood, collected 28 days after the second AZD1222 dose. The receptors here all came from an adult who received the AZD1222 COVID-19 vaccine.

The rearrangement uses TRBV6-5 and TRBJ2-5; perhaps TRBD2 as D (6 bases). The germline CDR1 and CDR2 sequences are MNHEY and SVGAGI. The CDR3 sequence is 13 residues long. V was cut by 0 bases and J by 4 bases, with 6 bases left in between. CDR3 in DNA: TGTGCCAGCAGTTACTCGCGGGGAGAGACCCAGTACTTC. Its translation: CASSYSRGETQYF.

This sequence joins TRBV5-1 and TRBJ1-1, with 7 positions matching TRBD1. This CDR3 is 16 amino acids long. CDR1 is SGHRS and CDR2 is YFSETQ in the germline V gene. With V trimmed by 3 bases and J by 2 bases, 10 bases remained unmatched. CDR3 sequence reads: CASSSRDRDLNTEAFF. The CDR3 DNA sequence: TGCGCCAGCAGCTCCCGGGACAGAGATCTAAACACTGAAGCTTTCTTT.

The gene calls are TRBV4-2 and TRBJ2-5, with 8 bases lining up with TRBD2. Germline V gene sequence: CDR1 LGHNA, CDR2 YNFKEQ. This CDR3 has 16 amino acids. V trimming: 4 bases; J trimming: 4 bases; junction bases outside the gene matches: 11. The CDR3 DNA reads TGTGCCAGCAGCCCTGACTACAGCGGGAGATCAGAGACCCAGTACTTC. This codes for CASSPDYSGRSETQYF.

V gene TRBV5-1 combines with J gene TRBJ1-6; a weak D match, TRBD1 (5 bases). The germline V gene encodes CDR1 SGHRS and CDR2 YFSETQ. The CDR3 has 15 amino acids. V lost 4 bases and J lost 7, with 15 bases in between. CDR3 sequence reads: CASSPKGEANSPLHF. The CDR3 DNA is TGCGCCAGCAGCCCTAAAGGGGAAGCCAATTCACCCCTCCACTTT.

This chain uses TRBV18 with TRBJ2-7; a weak D match, TRBD2 (5 bases). The CDR3 contains 12 residues. V was pared by 6 bases and J by 7 bases, with 13 bases between. The germline V gene encodes CDR1 KGHSH and CDR2 LQKENI. CDR3 loop: CASSAMSGEQYF. In DNA form, the CDR3 reads TGTGCCAGCTCCGCAATGTCGGGGGAGCAGTACTTC.

The chain links TRBV1 to TRBJ2-5; the D call of TRBD2 is as the table states it, not checked on the DNA. TRBV1 is a recognized pseudogene. The CDR3 extends over 17 amino acids. CDR3 sequence (DNA): TGCACCAGCAGCCAAGATCGGGGGAAGAGGCGGGAAGAGACCCAGTACTTC. Translating gives CTSSQDRGKRREETQYF.

This chain joins TRBV6-5 and TRBJ2-7; TRBD1 aligns across 10 bases. The CDR3 is 14 amino acids. Germline CDR1 reads MNHEY; CDR2 reads SVGAGI. Trimming removed 6 bases from V and 4 bases from J; junction bases left unmatched: 6. CDR3 protein: CASRKGQGSYEQYF. CDR3 sequence (DNA): TGTGCCAGCAGAAAGGGACAGGGGAGTTACGAGCAGTACTTC.

The chain has TRBV6-5 and TRBJ1-1; TRBD1 matches 9 bases. CDR1 is MNHEY, CDR2 SVGAGI, per germline. Trimming cost V 7 bases and J 11 bases; bases outside gene matches: 14. The CDR3 consists of 14 residues. The CDR3: CASTREQGARGAFF. The DNA for the CDR3 is TGTGCCAGCACCCGAGAACAGGGGGCGAGGGGGGCTTTCTTT.

This chain links TRBV18 with TRBJ2-1, with TRBD1 matching 8 bases. Germline V gene data show CDR1 as KGHSH and CDR2 as LQKENI. The CDR3 is made up of 16 amino acids. V gave up 3 bases and J gave up 1 base; unmatched junction bases: 5. This chain's CDR3 is CASSPQGAVSYNEQFF. The CDR3 region has the DNA TGTGCCAGCTCACCCCAGGGGGCGGTTTCCTACAATGAGCAGTTCTTC.

The chain uses TRBV3-1 (or the pseudogene TRBV3-2) and TRBJ1-4; a possible D gene is TRBD1 (5 bases). CDR3 length: 18 amino acids. V lost 0 bases to trimming and J lost 3 bases, with 17 bases between them. Germline assignment: CDR1 LGHDT and CDR2 YNNKEL (reference sequence). CDR3 amino acids: CASSQDWGERQANEKLFF. CDR3 DNA: TGTGCCAGCAGCCAAGATTGGGGGGAGCGGCAGGCTAATGAAAAACTGTTTTTT.

The CDR3 region has the DNA TGTGCCAGCAGCTCGGGCCATAGCTCCTATAATTCACCCCTCCACTTT. This sequence encodes CASSSGHSSYNSPLHF. V usage is TRBV5-6 and J usage is TRBJ1-6, with unresolved D. The germline CDR1 and CDR2 sequences are SGHDT and YYEEEE. The ends were cut back, 3 bases at V and 0 bases at J, with 10 bases in the middle. The CDR3 spans 16 residues.

This sequence joins TRBV19 and TRBJ1-1, with TRBD1 identical over 7 bases. V trimming: 7 bases; J trimming: 2 bases; junction bases outside the gene matches: 7. The CDR3 consists of 14 residues. The germline CDR1 and CDR2 sequences are LNHDA and SQIVND (reference sequence). In DNA, the CDR3 is TGTGCCAGTAAAGGACAGGCCGAAAACACTGAAGCTTTCTTT. Translated: CASKGQAENTEAFF. Full variable domain (remainder filled in from reference TRBV19 and TRBJ1-1): DGGITQSPKYLFRKEGQNVTLSCEQNLNHDAMYWYRQDPGQGLRLIYYSQIVNDFQKGDIAEGYSVSREKKESFPLTVTSAQKNPTAFYLCASKGQAENTEAFFGQGTRLTVV.

V usage is TRBV9 and J usage is TRBJ2-1, with D possibly TRBD2 on 6 matching bases. V was trimmed by 0 bases and J by 9 bases, leaving 22 bases between them. Germline CDR1 is SGDLS and CDR2 is YYNGEE. The CDR3 contains 17 residues. The CDR3 DNA is TGTGCCAGCAGCGTAGCTCGAACGGGAGAGAAGGTTGGTGAGCAGTTCTTC. This sequence encodes CASSVARTGEKVGEQFF.

The CDR3: CASSSSRVYSPLHF. As DNA, the CDR3 is TGTGCCAGCAGCTCGTCCAGGGTTTATTCACCCCTCCACTTT. V is TRBV11-2 and J is TRBJ1-6, with D possibly being TRBD1 (5 bases). The CDR3 totals 14 residues. V was trimmed by 4 bases and J by 8 bases, leaving 12 bases between them. The germline V gene has CDR1 SGHAT and CDR2 FQNNGV.

This clone has just a few counts. This rearrangement joins TRBV3-1 (or the pseudogene TRBV3-2) to TRBJ1-2; D is perhaps TRBD1 (5 bases). The CDR3 has 12 amino acids. The V and J ends lost 6 bases and 11 bases respectively, with 16 bases between them. CDR1 is LGHDT and CDR2 is YNNKEL in the germline V gene (reference sequence). The CDR3 is CASSFGPGGYTF. The DNA of the CDR3 is TGTGCCAGCAGTTTTGGACCGGGGGGGTACACCTTC.

The sample holds one count of this clone. The chain is built from TRBV3-1 (or the pseudogene TRBV3-2) and TRBJ1-2; no firm D call. Germline V gives CDR1 LGHDT, CDR2 YNNKEL (reference sequence). The ends were cut back, 4 bases at V and 3 bases at J, with 9 bases in the middle. The CDR3 extends over 13 amino acids. For the CDR3, the DNA is TGTGCCAGCAGCCCGAGGACTGACTATGGCTACACCTTC. It yields the protein CASSPRTDYGYTF.

The rearrangement links TRBV19 to TRBJ1-2; D possibly corresponds to TRBD1 (5 bases). This CDR3 is built from 13 residues. Trimming removed 5 bases from V and 5 bases from J, with 12 bases in between. Germline values: CDR1 LNHDA, CDR2 SQIVND (reference sequence). In DNA, the CDR3 is TGTGCCAGTAGTTACCAGGGACGGTATGGCTACACCTTC. It is translated as CASSYQGRYGYTF. Drawing the rest from reference TRBV19 and TRBJ1-2, the complete variable domain is DGGITQSPKYLFRKEGQNVTLSCEQNLNHDAMYWYRQDPGQGLRLIYYSQIVNDFQKGDIAEGYSVSREKKESFPLTVTSAQKNPTAFYLCASSYQGRYGYTFGSGTRLTVV.

V usage is TRBV5-1 and J usage is TRBJ2-1; D unresolved. Between the trimmed V and J ends, which lost 5 bases and 9 bases, there was a span of 12 bases. CDR3 length: 12 residues. CDR1 is SGHRS, CDR2 YFSETQ, per germline. CDR3 bases: TGCGCCAGCAGGACACTTCTCGGTGAGCAGTTCTTC. It yields the protein CASRTLLGEQFF.

The chain couples TRBV5-6 to TRBJ1-1; TRBD1 agrees at 7 bases. The CDR3 is made up of 12 amino acids. Germline CDR1 and CDR2: SGHDT and YYEEEE. J was trimmed by 5 bases and V by 3 bases; bases with no gene match: 1. CDR3 sequence: CASSSGGTEAFF. DNA of the CDR3: TGTGCCAGCAGCTCAGGGGGAACTGAAGCTTTCTTT.